Included here is one T cell receptor (beta chain) sequence, with context. Antigen unknown. These data belong to a study of somatic mutations in cytotoxic T cells in rheumatoid arthritis. General study points: Exceedance of 20% of CD8+ cells by the largest CD8+ clone occurred in 8 of 65 patients. The identity of the antigens targeted by the expanded CD8+ clones remained unknown.

Profiled with immunoSEQ multiplex PCR; TCRdb holds only in-frame clones, not every one. This table has 3,000 or so clones, around 90% appearing once. The V end was cut by 0 bases, the J end by 1 base, with 7 bases between. CDR1 and CDR2 (germline): SGHKS, YYEKEE (reference sequence). The CDR3 spans 14 residues. The chain couples TRBV5-5 to TRBJ1-1; D is perhaps TRBD1 (6 bases). Input material: CD8+ T cells sorted from blood. The receptor's source is a woman aged 18-30 years with rheumatoid arthritis. The CDR3 loop reads CASSLGQANTEAFF. Here the CDR3 DNA reads TGTGCCAGCAGCTTGGGACAGGCGAACACTGAAGCTTTCTTT.